These T cell receptor beta chains were read from a single sample in a study of cytomegalovirus exposure and HLA in healthy donors. Profiling relied on immunoSEQ multiplex PCR, and the TCRdb table lists in-frame clones only, not all of them. In the table there are approximately 52,000 clones, 77% of which are singletons. The sample was PBMCs. Every receptor here comes from a female donor in good health and CMV-seronegative. Each CDR3 is given with its conserved first and last residue. The D gene is left open where the match is weak. The size field is filled for only some rows; it gives once, few, many or a size class.

V gene: TRBV27
J gene: TRBJ2-3
D gene: TRBD2
clone size: NA
CDR3 protein: CASSLGLRGGQDTQYF
CDR3 DNA: TGTGCCAGCAGTTTGGGTCTGCGGGGGGGCCAGGATACGCAGTATTTT

V gene: TRBV10-3
J gene: TRBJ2-7
D gene: NA
clone size: NA
CDR3 protein: CAISAAGSYEQYF
CDR3 DNA: TGTGCCATCAGTGCGGCAGGAAGCTACGAGCAGTACTTC

V gene: TRBV18
J gene: TRBJ2-7
D gene: NA
clone size: few
CDR3 protein: CASSPYRIPYEQYF
CDR3 DNA: TGTGCCAGCTCACCATACAGGATCCCCTACGAGCAGTACTTC

V gene: TRBV4-3
J gene: TRBJ2-7
D gene: TRBD1
clone size: NA
CDR3 protein: CASSHDRGTGREQYF
CDR3 DNA: TGCGCCAGCAGCCATGACAGGGGTACGGGGCGGGAGCAGTACTTC

V gene: TRBV7-3
J gene: TRBJ1-1
D gene: TRBD1
clone size: NA
CDR3 protein: CASSLMALHRGRIGTEAFF
CDR3 DNA: TGTGCCAGCAGCTTAATGGCGCTGCACAGGGGGCGAATCGGTACTGAAGCTTTCTTT

V gene: TRBV18
J gene: TRBJ1-3
D gene: TRBD1
clone size: NA
CDR3 protein: CASSKRTSLRQGENRNTIYF
CDR3 DNA: TGTGCCAGCTCAAAGCGCACGTCCCTACGACAGGGGGAAAATCGAAACACCATATATTTT

V gene: TRBV29-1
J gene: TRBJ2-3
D gene: NA
clone size: once
CDR3 protein: CSVEGQASTDTQYF
CDR3 DNA: TGCAGCGTTGAAGGGCAGGCTAGCACAGATACGCAGTATTTT

V gene: TRBV11-3
J gene: TRBJ2-7
D gene: NA
clone size: NA
CDR3 protein: CASSKHRDTVPEQYF
CDR3 DNA: TGTGCCAGCAGCAAACACCGGGACACTGTTCCCGAGCAGTACTTC

V gene: TRBV27
J gene: TRBJ1-2
D gene: TRBD1
clone size: NA
CDR3 protein: CASRVTGGADGYTF
CDR3 DNA: TGTGCCAGCAGGGTGACAGGGGGCGCGGATGGCTACACCTTC

V gene: TRBV28
J gene: TRBJ1-5
D gene: NA
clone size: NA
CDR3 protein: CASSFRANQPQHF
CDR3 DNA: TGTGCCAGCAGTTTCAGGGCCAATCAGCCCCAGCATTTT

V gene: TRBV7-3
J gene: TRBJ1-1
D gene: TRBD1
clone size: NA
CDR3 protein: CASRSTGTGNTEAFF
CDR3 DNA: TGTGCCAGCAGAAGTACCGGGACAGGGAACACTGAAGCTTTCTTT

V gene: TRBV2
J gene: TRBJ2-7
D gene: NA
clone size: NA
CDR3 protein: CASSTSGTTYEQYF
CDR3 DNA: TGTGCCAGCAGTACATCCGGGACAACCTACGAGCAGTACTTC

V gene: TRBV5-5
J gene: TRBJ2-7
D gene: NA
clone size: NA
CDR3 protein: CASSFDRFQQYF
CDR3 DNA: TGTGCCAGCAGCTTCGACAGGTTCCAGCAGTACTTC

V gene: TRBV2
J gene: TRBJ2-5
D gene: TRBD1
clone size: once
CDR3 protein: CASSEDAGQAVGQYF
CDR3 DNA: TGTGCCAGCAGTGAAGATGCGGGACAGGCGGTGGGTCAGTACTTC

V gene: TRBV27
J gene: TRBJ1-2
D gene: NA
clone size: once
CDR3 protein: CASSPLGGSDYGYTF
CDR3 DNA: TGTGCCAGCAGCCCCCTCGGGGGTTCGGACTATGGCTACACCTTC

V gene: TRBV19
J gene: TRBJ1-1
D gene: NA
clone size: NA
CDR3 protein: CASSIDPTGRDTEAFF
CDR3 DNA: TGTGCCAGTAGTATAGATCCTACAGGGAGGGACACTGAAGCTTTCTTT

V gene: TRBV28
J gene: TRBJ2-1
D gene: NA
clone size: few
CDR3 protein: CASSPRQVTYNEQFF
CDR3 DNA: TGTGCCAGCAGTCCCCGACAGGTAACCTACAATGAGCAGTTCTTC

V gene: TRBV9
J gene: TRBJ2-3
D gene: TRBD2
clone size: once
CDR3 protein: CASSVVWAGGGRTDTQYF
CDR3 DNA: TGTGCCAGCAGCGTAGTATGGGCGGGGGGAGGAAGGACAGATACGCAGTATTTT

V gene: TRBV9
J gene: TRBJ2-2
D gene: NA
clone size: NA
CDR3 protein: CASSPTGGGGELFF
CDR3 DNA: TGTGCCAGCAGCCCCACAGGGGGGGGCGGGGAGCTGTTTTTT

V gene: TRBV2
J gene: TRBJ2-7
D gene: NA
clone size: NA
CDR3 protein: CASSEDSPRLSYEQYF
CDR3 DNA: TGTGCCAGCAGTGAGGACAGTCCCCGACTCTCCTACGAGCAGTACTTC

V gene: TRBV28
J gene: TRBJ1-2
D gene: TRBD1
clone size: NA
CDR3 protein: CASRTGTGPLGYTF
CDR3 DNA: TGTGCCAGCAGGACCGGGACAGGTCCCCTTGGCTACACCTTC

V gene: TRBV4-3
J gene: TRBJ2-1
D gene: NA
clone size: NA
CDR3 protein: CASSQVNNEQFF
CDR3 DNA: TGCGCCAGCAGCCAAGTCAACAATGAGCAGTTCTTC

V gene: TRBV27
J gene: TRBJ2-2
D gene: NA
clone size: NA
CDR3 protein: CASSSLAGQDTGELFF
CDR3 DNA: TGTGCCAGCAGTTCTCTAGCGGGACAGGACACCGGGGAGCTGTTTTTT

V gene: TRBV28
J gene: TRBJ2-3
D gene: NA
clone size: NA
CDR3 protein: CASSSNLAKAGRSSTDTQYF
CDR3 DNA: TGTGCCAGCAGTAGTAACTTAGCAAAGGCGGGACGCTCTAGCACAGATACGCAGTATTTT

V gene: TRBV10-1
J gene: TRBJ1-4
D gene: TRBD1
clone size: NA
CDR3 protein: CASSESLTGDNEKLFF
CDR3 DNA: TGCGCCAGCAGTGAGTCGTTGACAGGGGACAATGAAAAACTGTTTTTT

V gene: TRBV12-5
J gene: TRBJ1-5
D gene: NA
clone size: NA
CDR3 protein: CASGLGDRRQPQHF
CDR3 DNA: TGTGCTAGTGGTTTGGGAGACAGGCGCCAGCCCCAGCATTTT

V gene: TRBV18
J gene: TRBJ1-1
D gene: NA
clone size: NA
CDR3 protein: CASSRVGATEAFF
CDR3 DNA: TGTGCCAGCTCACGGGTGGGGGCCACTGAAGCTTTCTTT

V gene: TRBV5-1
J gene: TRBJ2-1
D gene: TRBD2
clone size: NA
CDR3 protein: CASSIQRENEQFF
CDR3 DNA: TGCGCCAGCAGCATACAGCGGGAGAATGAGCAGTTCTTC

V gene: TRBV28
J gene: TRBJ2-3
D gene: TRBD2
clone size: NA
CDR3 protein: CASSLLPSMRAGGLADTQYF
CDR3 DNA: TGTGCCAGCAGTTTATTGCCCTCTATGAGAGCGGGAGGGCTCGCAGATACGCAGTATTTT

V gene: TRBV7-3
J gene: TRBJ1-6
D gene: NA
clone size: NA
CDR3 protein: CASSLSIIYRSPLHF
CDR3 DNA: TGTGCCAGCAGCTTAAGTATAATCTACCGGTCACCCCTCCACTTT

V gene: TRBV19
J gene: TRBJ1-4
D gene: NA
clone size: NA
CDR3 protein: CASSITGGEKLFF
CDR3 DNA: TGTGCCAGTAGTATTACGGGAGGAGAAAAACTGTTTTTT

V gene: TRBV5-6
J gene: TRBJ2-3
D gene: NA
clone size: NA
CDR3 protein: CASSWGLTSTDTQYF
CDR3 DNA: TGTGCCAGCAGCTGGGGCCTTACTAGCACAGATACGCAGTATTTT

V gene: TRBV2
J gene: TRBJ1-6
D gene: NA
clone size: NA
CDR3 protein: CASRRGSQGRNSPLHF
CDR3 DNA: TGTGCCAGCAGACGCGGGAGTCAGGGTCGAAATTCACCCCTCCACTTT

V gene: TRBV5-1
J gene: TRBJ2-5
D gene: NA
clone size: NA
CDR3 protein: CASSLGNSQETQYF
CDR3 DNA: TGCGCCAGCAGCTTGGGTAACTCCCAAGAGACCCAGTACTTC

V gene: TRBV11-2
J gene: TRBJ1-1
D gene: TRBD1
clone size: NA
CDR3 protein: CASSLRGTGFRDKGTEAFF
CDR3 DNA: TGTGCCAGCAGCTTAAGAGGGACAGGGTTCCGCGACAAAGGTACTGAAGCTTTCTTT

V gene: TRBV29-1
J gene: TRBJ2-6
D gene: TRBD2
clone size: few
CDR3 protein: CSVAPAGGQGAGANVLTF
CDR3 DNA: TGCAGCGTTGCTCCCGCGGGGGGACAAGGGGCTGGGGCCAACGTCCTGACTTTC

V gene: TRBV18
J gene: TRBJ1-1
D gene: NA
clone size: NA
CDR3 protein: CASSPTRGSTEAFF
CDR3 DNA: TGTGCCAGCTCACCTACCAGGGGTTCCACTGAAGCTTTCTTT

V gene: TRBV5-8
J gene: TRBJ1-3
D gene: NA
clone size: NA
CDR3 protein: CASSLRGAVAGNTIYF
CDR3 DNA: TGTGCCAGCAGCTTGCGTGGGGCAGTGGCTGGAAACACCATATATTTT

V gene: TRBV29-1
J gene: TRBJ2-5
D gene: TRBD2
clone size: NA
CDR3 protein: CSVNPTGGLETQYF
CDR3 DNA: TGCAGCGTTAATCCTACGGGAGGGCTGGAGACCCAGTACTTC

V gene: TRBV9
J gene: TRBJ2-5
D gene: TRBD2
clone size: once
CDR3 protein: CASSVGGLADQETQYF
CDR3 DNA: TGTGCCAGCAGCGTAGGGGGACTAGCAGATCAAGAGACCCAGTACTTC

V gene: TRBV5-5
J gene: TRBJ2-7
D gene: NA
clone size: NA
CDR3 protein: CASSLADGQVVQYF
CDR3 DNA: TGTGCCAGCAGCTTGGCCGATGGACAAGTCGTGCAGTACTTC

V gene: TRBV10-3
J gene: TRBJ2-5
D gene: NA
clone size: NA
CDR3 protein: CAIRGAVGSGETQYF
CDR3 DNA: TGTGCCATCAGAGGGGCGGTCGGGTCCGGAGAGACCCAGTACTTC

V gene: TRBV4-2
J gene: TRBJ2-7
D gene: NA
clone size: NA
CDR3 protein: CASSQFDSSYEQYF
CDR3 DNA: TGTGCCAGCAGCCAATTTGACAGCAGCTACGAGCAGTACTTC

V gene: TRBV28
J gene: TRBJ2-4
D gene: NA
clone size: NA
CDR3 protein: CASSPGGAKNIQYF
CDR3 DNA: TGTGCCAGCAGTCCAGGGGGGGCCAAAAACATTCAGTACTTC

V gene: TRBV7-3
J gene: TRBJ2-3
D gene: NA
clone size: few
CDR3 protein: CASSSRDSPTDTQYF
CDR3 DNA: TGTGCCAGCAGCTCCCGGGACTCCCCCACAGATACGCAGTATTTT

V gene: TRBV5-6
J gene: TRBJ1-1
D gene: NA
clone size: NA
CDR3 protein: CASRLQGGWNTEAFF
CDR3 DNA: TGTGCCAGCAGGTTACAGGGCGGATGGAACACTGAAGCTTTCTTT

V gene: TRBV10-3
J gene: TRBJ2-7
D gene: NA
clone size: NA
CDR3 protein: CAISEQGQTYEQYF
CDR3 DNA: TGTGCCATCAGTGAACAGGGACAAACCTACGAGCAGTACTTC